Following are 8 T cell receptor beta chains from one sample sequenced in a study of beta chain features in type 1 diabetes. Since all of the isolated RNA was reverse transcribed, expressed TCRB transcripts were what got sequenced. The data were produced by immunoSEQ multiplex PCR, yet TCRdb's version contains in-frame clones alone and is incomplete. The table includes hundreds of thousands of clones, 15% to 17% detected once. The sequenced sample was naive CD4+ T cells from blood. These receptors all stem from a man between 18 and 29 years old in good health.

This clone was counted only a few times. CDR3 residues: CSVEPGQGFGYTF. CDR3 sequence (DNA): TGCAGCGTAGAACCGGGACAGGGGTTCGGCTACACCTTC. The V call is TRBV29-1, the J call TRBJ1-2; 10 positions agree with TRBD1. The CDR3 sequence is 13 residues long. The J segment lost 8 bases and the V segment lost 6 bases, leaving 9 bases of the junction unmatched. Germline lookup yields CDR1 SQVTM and CDR2 ANQGSEA.

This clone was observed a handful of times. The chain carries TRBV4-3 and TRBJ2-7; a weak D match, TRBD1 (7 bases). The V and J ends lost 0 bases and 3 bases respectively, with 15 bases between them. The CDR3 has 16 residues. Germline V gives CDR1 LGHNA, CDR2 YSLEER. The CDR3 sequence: CASSQEPPGGGYEQYF. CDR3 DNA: TGCGCCAGCAGCCAAGAGCCCCCAGGGGGAGGCTACGAGCAGTACTTC.

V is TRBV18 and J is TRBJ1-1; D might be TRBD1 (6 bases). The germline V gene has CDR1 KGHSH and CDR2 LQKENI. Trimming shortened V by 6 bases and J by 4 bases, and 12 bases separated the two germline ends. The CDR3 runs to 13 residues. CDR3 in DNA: TGTGCCAGCTCTCCTACAGGGCGCACTGAAGCTTTCTTT. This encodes CASSPTGRTEAFF.

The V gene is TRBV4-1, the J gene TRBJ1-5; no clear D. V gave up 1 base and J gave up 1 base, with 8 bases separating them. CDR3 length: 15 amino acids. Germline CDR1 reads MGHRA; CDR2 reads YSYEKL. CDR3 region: CASSQVGQSNQPQHF. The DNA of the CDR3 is TGCGCCAGCAGCCAAGTGGGCCAAAGCAATCAGCCCCAGCATTTT.

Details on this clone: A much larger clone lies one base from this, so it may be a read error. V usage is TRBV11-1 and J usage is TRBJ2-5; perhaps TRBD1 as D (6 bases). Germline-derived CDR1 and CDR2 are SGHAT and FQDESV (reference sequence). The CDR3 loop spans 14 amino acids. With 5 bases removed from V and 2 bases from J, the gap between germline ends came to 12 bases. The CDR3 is CASSLGAGQETQYF. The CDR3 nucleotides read TGTGCCAGCAGCCTGGGGGCAGGGCAAGAGACCCAGTACTTC.

The CDR3 nucleotides are TGTGCCATCAGTGGAAACAATGAGCAGTTCTTC. This encodes CAISGNNEQFF. The chain couples TRBV10-3 to TRBJ2-1; no clear D gene. V dropped 4 bases and J dropped 5 bases, with 3 bases sitting between them. The CDR3 is 11 amino acids. Germline V gives CDR1 ENHRY, CDR2 SYGVKD.

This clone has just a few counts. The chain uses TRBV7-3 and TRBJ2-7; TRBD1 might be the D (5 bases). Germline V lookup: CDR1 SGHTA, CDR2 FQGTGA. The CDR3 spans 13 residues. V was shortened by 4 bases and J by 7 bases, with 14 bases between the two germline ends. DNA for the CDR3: TGTGCCAGCAGCTCTGGGGCTAGTGGAGAGCAGTACTTC. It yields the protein CASSSGASGEQYF.

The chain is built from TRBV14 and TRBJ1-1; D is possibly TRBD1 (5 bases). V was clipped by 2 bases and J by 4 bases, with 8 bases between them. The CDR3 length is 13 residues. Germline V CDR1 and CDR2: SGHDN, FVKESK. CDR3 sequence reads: CASSQSRGTEAFF. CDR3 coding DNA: TGTGCCAGCAGCCAATCAAGGGGCACTGAAGCTTTCTTT.